These T cell receptor beta chains were read from a single sample in a study of cytomegalovirus exposure and HLA in healthy donors. The protocol was immunoSEQ multiplex PCR, while the TCRdb copy is restricted to in-frame clones and leaves out a portion. The repertoire consists of over 100,000 clones, with around 64% occurring once and the leading ten covering 8% to 9.5%. The specimen was PBMCs. The receptors stem from a man younger than 45 in good health and CMV-seropositive. The CDR3 runs from the conserved cysteine through the conserved F or W.

J: TRBJ1-1; V: TRBV2; CDR3: CASNPDRNTEAFF
J: TRBJ2-3; V: TRBV4-1; CDR3: CASSHSGQSTDTQYF
J: TRBJ1-1; V: TRBV29-1; CDR3: CSVKTGGNTEAFF
J: TRBJ2-1; V: TRBV27; CDR3: CASSFQASGSLSYNEQFF
J: TRBJ2-1; V: TRBV7-3; CDR3: CASSLANSRYSYNEQFF
J: TRBJ2-1; V: TRBV29-1; CDR3: CSVRLGSYNEQFF
J: TRBJ2-3; V: TRBV14; CDR3: CASSRDRGTQYF
J: TRBJ2-5; V: TRBV4-1; CDR3: CASSQGAGGRQETQYF
J: TRBJ1-3; V: TRBV11-2; CDR3: CASSLVGTGAFVSGNTIYF
J: TRBJ1-6; V: TRBV15; CDR3: CATSRGRGSPLHF
J: TRBJ1-1; V: TRBV7-8; CDR3: CASSLMNGEAFF
J: TRBJ1-1; V: TRBV11-3; CDR3: CASSFRTANTEAFF
J: TRBJ1-2; V: TRBV9; CDR3: CASSARQGAEGYTF
J: TRBJ1-3; V: TRBV21-1; CDR3: CASTGEGTGTNSGNTIYF
J: TRBJ2-5; V: TRBV11-1; CDR3: CASSLTLGGGRQETQYF
J: TRBJ2-1; V: TRBV5-1; CDR3: CASSALGGVDEQFF
J: TRBJ1-2; V: TRBV6-5; CDR3: CASSYDRWDGYTF
J: TRBJ1-1; V: TRBV18; CDR3: CASSPWGQAARMNTEAFF
J: TRBJ1-4; V: TRBV7-8; CDR3: CASSRVRNEKLFF
J: TRBJ1-2; V: TRBV7-2; CDR3: CASSRDRADGYTF
J: TRBJ1-1; V: TRBV9; CDR3: CASSVQGVGTEAFF